These 27 T cell receptor beta chains originate from one sample sequenced in a study of CD8 T cells in ankylosing spondylitis. TCRdb processed the 5' RACE reads anew with MiXCR; each CDR3 protein has one entry. The data contain over 60,000 distinct CDR3 sequences, 5.3% of them singletons. The sequenced material came from blood, either unsorted or a sorted T cell fraction (not recorded which). The receptors shown here come from a male donor with ankylosing spondylitis or in good health (not recorded which).

This clonotype was counted ten times or more. The chain uses TRBV24-1 and TRBJ2-1, with TRBD1 matching 8 bases. Germline CDR1 is KGHDR and CDR2 is SFDVKD. CDR3 length: 14 residues. Trimming cost V 6 bases and J 8 bases; bases outside gene matches: 8. This CDR3 is CATSQGQEIHEQFF. CDR3 DNA: TGTGCCACCAGTCAGGGACAGGAAATCCATGAGCAGTTCTTC.

This clonotype has at least ten counts. The V call is TRBV7-2, the J call TRBJ2-3, with unresolved D. Trimming left V 10 bases short and J 4 bases short, with 9 bases between. Germline CDR1 and CDR2: SGHTA and FQGNSA. The CDR3 is 11 residues long. This CDR3 is CATRRADTQYF. CDR3 nucleotide sequence: TGTGCCACCCGTCGGGCAGATACGCAGTATTTT.

In this sample, this clonotype turned up many times. J is TRBJ2-1 and V is TRBV4-2; D is perhaps TRBD2 (7 bases). This CDR3 contains 18 residues. The V end lost 0 bases, the J end lost 5 bases, and 20 bases lay between the germline ends. In germline, CDR1 is LGHNA, CDR2 YNFKEQ. DNA for the CDR3: TGTGCCAGCAGCCAAGATGGAGGGGGGGCTTTTGGAAACAATGAGCAGTTCTTC. This sequence encodes CASSQDGGGAFGNNEQFF.

This clonotype has at least ten counts. The genes are TRBV10-2 and TRBJ2-7; 9 bases are shared with TRBD1. The germline V gene has CDR1 WSHSY and CDR2 SAAADI. The CDR3 is 14 residues long. V gave up 6 bases and J gave up 3 bases; unmatched junction bases: 6. The CDR3 is CASRDTTGGYEQYF. The CDR3 DNA reads TGCGCCAGCAGGGATACGACAGGGGGCTACGAGCAGTACTTC.

This clonotype was seen ten or more times. The chain links TRBV18 to TRBJ1-1; D unclear. Germline CDR1 KGHSH, CDR2 LQKENI. The CDR3 runs 16 residues. Trimming removed 2 bases at V and 0 bases at J, with 13 bases between. The CDR3 bases are TGTGCCAGCTCACCAAGTAGGACTTTGGTGAACACTGAAGCTTTCTTT. It is translated as CASSPSRTLVNTEAFF.

This clonotype was seen at least ten times. The V gene is TRBV2, the J gene TRBJ2-7; 7 bases align to TRBD1. This CDR3 contains 12 residues. In germline, CDR1 is SNHLY, CDR2 FYNNEI. V was pared by 10 bases and J by 2 bases, with 5 bases of the junction left unmatched. CDR3 sequence reads: CATRTGPYEQYF. CDR3 bases: TGTGCCACCCGGACAGGCCCCTACGAGCAGTACTTC.

This clonotype showed up many times. The J gene is TRBJ2-6, the V gene TRBV24-1; no firm D call. Trimming removed 5 bases from V and 4 bases from J, with 8 bases in between. In germline, CDR1 is KGHDR, CDR2 SFDVKD. The CDR3 extends over 14 amino acids. CDR3 residues: CATSGGEGANVLTF. CDR3 DNA: TGTGCCACCAGTGGTGGGGAAGGGGCCAACGTCCTGACTTTC.

This clonotype was seen ten or more times. The rearrangement links TRBV6-2 or TRBV6-3 to TRBJ1-1; tentatively, D is TRBD1 (5 bases). The V gene lost 0 bases and the J gene lost 1 base, with 24 bases spanning the gap. CDR1 and CDR2 from the germline V gene are MNHEY and SVGEGT. There are 20 residues in the CDR3. The CDR3 nucleotides are TGTGCCAGCAGTTACTCGGTAATGGCTGTGACAGAACCGTGGAACACTGAAGCTTTCTTT. Amino acid sequence: CASSYSVMAVTEPWNTEAFF.

This clonotype has a count of ten or more. The chain couples TRBV11-2 to TRBJ1-5, with D perhaps matching TRBD1 (5 bases). Germline CDR1 is SGHAT and CDR2 is FQNNGV. The CDR3 runs 15 residues. The V gene lost 0 bases and the J gene lost 4 bases, with 10 bases spanning the gap. The CDR3 nucleotides read TGTGCCAGCAGCTTAGACTTTGGGGGTAATCAGCCCCAGCATTTT. It codes for CASSLDFGGNQPQHF.

There are many counts of this clonotype. The chain employs TRBV7-2 and TRBJ1-5, with D possibly TRBD1 on 5 matching bases. Trimming removed 5 bases at V and 4 bases at J, with 15 bases between. The CDR3 totals 15 residues. The germline CDR1 and CDR2 sequences are SGHTA and FQGNSA. CDR3 in amino acids: CASSPDSTGNQPQHF. The CDR3 region has the DNA TGTGCCAGCAGCCCCGACAGTACTGGTAATCAGCCCCAGCATTTT.

This clonotype came up many times. V usage is TRBV27 and J usage is TRBJ2-7; perhaps TRBD1 as D (6 bases). The CDR3 sequence is 13 residues long. Germline V CDR1 and CDR2: MNHEY, SMNVEV (reference sequence). The germline V and J ends were trimmed by 2 bases and 5 bases, with 10 bases remaining between them. CDR3 in amino acids: CASSLMGQHEQYF. The CDR3 DNA follows: TGTGCCAGCAGTTTAATGGGACAACACGAGCAGTACTTC.

This clonotype has at least ten counts. V and J are TRBV6-1 and TRBJ2-3, with a tentative D call TRBD2 (6 bases). The CDR3 consists of 16 residues. Trimming took off 6 bases at V and 6 bases at J, with 22 bases between the two ends. Germline CDR1 reads MNHNS; CDR2 reads SASEGT. CDR3 region: CASSVGTSLGRDTQYF. DNA for the CDR3: TGTGCCAGCAGCGTAGGGACTTCTTTAGGACGGGATACGCAGTATTTT.

This clonotype occurred many times. Here the CDR3 reads CASSSSGGAADTQYF. The CDR3 region has the DNA TGTGCCAGCAGCTCTAGCGGGGGGGCCGCAGATACGCAGTATTTT. The J gene is TRBJ2-3, the V gene TRBV7-3; 12 bases line up with TRBD2. V was clipped by 4 bases and J by 4 bases; unmatched bases: 3. CDR1 is SGHTA and CDR2 is FQGTGA in the germline V gene. The CDR3 is 15 amino acids.

This clonotype was detected many times. The genes are TRBV2 and TRBJ1-1; D not certain. This CDR3 comprises 12 residues. Germline V gives CDR1 SNHLY, CDR2 FYNNEI. The V gene lost 6 bases and the J gene lost 0 bases, with 5 bases spanning the gap. The CDR3 is CASRVMNTEAFF. The CDR3 DNA is TGTGCCAGCAGGGTAATGAACACTGAAGCTTTCTTT.

This clonotype has a count of ten or more. This chain links TRBV7-9 with TRBJ1-2; no reliable D call. V lost 1 base to trimming and J lost 10 bases, with 13 bases between them. The germline V gene encodes CDR1 SEHNR and CDR2 FQNEAQ (reference sequence). The CDR3 spans 13 residues. The CDR3 DNA reads as TGTGCCAGCAGCTTAGGGACGGATGCTGTCTACACCTTC. Protein sequence: CASSLGTDAVYTF.

This clonotype came up many times. V is TRBV5-1 and J is TRBJ2-1; D is unresolved. Between the trimmed V and J ends, which lost 1 base and 10 bases, there was a span of 15 bases. The CDR3 covers 14 residues. Germline V gene data show CDR1 as SGHRS and CDR2 as YFSETQ. CDR3 region: CASSLFGSDPEQFF. The CDR3 nucleotides read TGCGCCAGCAGCTTGTTTGGTTCAGACCCGGAGCAGTTCTTC. The complete variable domain, with remaining parts taken from reference TRBV5-1 and TRBJ2-1, reads KAGVTQTPRYLIKTRGQQVTLSCSPISGHRSVSWYQQTPGQGLQFLFEYFSETQRNKGNFPGRFSGRQFSNSRSEMNVSTLELGDSALYLCASSLFGSDPEQFFGPGTRLTVL.

This chain uses TRBV28 with TRBJ2-1; 9 nucleotides agree with TRBD1. The CDR3 covers 16 residues. From germline, CDR1 is MDHEN and CDR2 SYDVKM. V shed 5 bases and J 6 bases; nucleotides not matched to a gene: 11. This CDR3 reads CASSQPPGQGGNEQFF. CDR3 coding DNA: TGTGCCAGCAGTCAACCCCCGGGACAGGGCGGCAATGAGCAGTTCTTC.

This clonotype was counted only a few times. The V and J genes are TRBV6-1 and TRBJ2-2; 7 nucleotides agree with TRBD2. After removal of 8 bases from V and 7 bases from J, the junction contained 7 bases not matched to a gene. The germline V gene encodes CDR1 MNHNS and CDR2 SASEGT. The CDR3 length is 13 residues. CDR3 loop: CASARGDGGELFF. In DNA, the CDR3 is TGTGCCAGCGCCCGGGGGGACGGCGGGGAGCTGTTTTTT.

This clonotype has a count of ten or more. This chain connects TRBV5-1 to TRBJ2-7, with TRBD1 identical over 8 bases. With 0 bases clipped from V and 2 bases from J, the junction kept 4 bases outside the gene matches. The CDR3 length is 15 residues. Looked up from germline, CDR1 is SGHRS and CDR2 is YFSETQ. CDR3 DNA: TGCGCCAGCAGCTTGGAGGGCAGGGGGCCCTACGAGCAGTACTTC. It is translated as CASSLEGRGPYEQYF.

At least ten counts were recorded for this clonotype. The V call is TRBV27, the J call TRBJ2-3; 12 bases fit TRBD1. CDR1 is MNHEY and CDR2 is SMNVEV in the germline V gene (reference sequence). This CDR3 contains 15 residues. V was pared by 5 bases and J by 6 bases, with 6 bases of the junction left unmatched. CDR3 in DNA: TGTGCCAGCAGTCCCCGGGACAGGGGGCGGGATACGCAGTATTTT. It translates to CASSPRDRGRDTQYF.

This clonotype was counted many times. The V gene is TRBV20-1, the J gene TRBJ2-3; D gene unclear. The germline CDR1 and CDR2 sequences are DFQATT and SNEGSKA (reference sequence). The CDR3 loop spans 12 amino acids. V lost 4 bases to trimming and J lost 3 bases, with 8 bases between them. CDR3 DNA sequence: TGCAGTGCTAATCTCGATACAGATACGCAGTATTTT. Protein sequence: CSANLDTDTQYF.

This clonotype was seen repeatedly, ten times or more. CDR3 coding DNA: TGTGCCATCAGTGAGTCTAGGACAGGCCAAGAGACCCAGTACTTC. Amino acid sequence: CAISESRTGQETQYF. This rearrangement joins TRBV10-3 to TRBJ2-5; TRBD1 matches at 7 bases. The V and J ends lost 0 bases and 1 base, in that order; junction bases with no gene match: 2. CDR3 length: 15 amino acids. Germline V CDR1 and CDR2: ENHRY, SYGVKD.

This clonotype was seen a few times. J is TRBJ1-1 and V is TRBV9; D remains ambiguous. The length of the CDR3 is 13 residues. In germline, CDR1 is SGDLS, CDR2 YYNGEE. V lost 1 base, J lost 4 bases, and 8 bases lay in between. The CDR3 here is CASSVNGGTEAFF. The CDR3 DNA follows: TGTGCCAGCAGCGTAAACGGCGGCACTGAAGCTTTCTTT.

This clonotype was recorded at least ten times. The chain has TRBV6-5 and TRBJ1-4; D gene unclear. Germline V lookup: CDR1 MNHEY, CDR2 SVGAGI. The length of the CDR3 is 12 residues. V lost 8 bases and J lost 2, with 6 bases in between. The CDR3 reads CASASTNEKLFF. In DNA, the CDR3 is TGTGCCAGCGCCTCCACTAATGAAAAACTGTTTTTT.

This clonotype was detected many times. This sequence joins TRBV15 and TRBJ1-2; D possibly corresponds to TRBD1 (5 bases). Trimming stripped 3 bases from V and 0 bases from J, with 11 bases between. The CDR3 spans 15 residues. Germline CDR1 is LNHNV and CDR2 is YYDKDF (reference sequence). DNA for the CDR3: TGTGCCACCAGCAGCAGCAGGGTCGCTAACTATGGCTACACCTTC. Its protein product is CATSSSRVANYGYTF. The full variable domain, its missing parts supplied by reference TRBV15 and TRBJ1-2, is DAMVIQNPRYQVTQFGKPVTLSCSQTLNHNVMYWYQQKSSQAPKLLFHYYDKDFNNEADTPDNFQSRRPNTSFCFLDIRSPGLGDTAMYLCATSSSRVANYGYTFGSGTRLTVV.

The rearrangement joins TRBV28 to TRBJ2-1, with a tentative D call TRBD2 (6 bases). This CDR3 is built from 15 residues. Trimming removed 7 bases from V and 1 base from J, with 14 bases in between. The germline V gene has CDR1 MDHEN and CDR2 SYDVKM. In DNA form, the CDR3 reads TGTGCCAGCACCTGGGCAGGAGGGTCCTACAATGAGCAGTTCTTC. This gives the protein CASTWAGGSYNEQFF.

In regard to this clonotype: A much more abundant neighbour one base away suggests this may be a read error. The V gene is TRBV11-3, the J gene TRBJ2-6; TRBD1 or TRBD2 may be the D gene (5 bases each). CDR3 length equals 16 residues. CDR1 SGHNT and CDR2 YENEEA come from the germline V gene. CDR3 DNA sequence: TGTGCCAGCAGCCGACTAATGGGGTCTGGGGCCAACGTCCTGGCTTTC. Protein sequence: CASSRLMGSGANVLAF. Based on the CDR3 plus reference TRBV11-3 and TRBJ2-6, the full variable domain is EAGVVQSPRYKIIEKKQPVAFWCNPISGHNTLYWYLQNLGQGPELLIRYENEEAVDDSQLPKDRFSAERLKGVDSTLKIQPAELGDSAVYLCASSRLMGSGANVLAFGAGSRLTVL.